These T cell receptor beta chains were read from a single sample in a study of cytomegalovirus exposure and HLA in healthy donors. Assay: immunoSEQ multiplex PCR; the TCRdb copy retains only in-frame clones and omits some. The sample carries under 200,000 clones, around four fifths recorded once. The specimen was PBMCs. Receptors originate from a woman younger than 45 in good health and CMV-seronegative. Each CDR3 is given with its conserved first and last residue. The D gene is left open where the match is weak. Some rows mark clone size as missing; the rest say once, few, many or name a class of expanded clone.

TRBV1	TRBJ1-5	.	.	CTSRDRVTGFYSNQPQHF	TGCACCAGCAGGGACAGGGTGACAGGTTTCTATAGCAATCAGCCCCAGCATTTT
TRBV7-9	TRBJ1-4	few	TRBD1	CASRPTGALSGKLFF	TGTGCCAGCAGGCCCACAGGGGCTCTCTCGGGAAAACTGTTTTTT
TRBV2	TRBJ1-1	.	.	CASSVGNRNTEAFF	TGTGCCAGCAGTGTCGGGAACAGAAACACTGAAGCTTTCTTT
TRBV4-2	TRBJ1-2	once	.	CASSQDLRGLNYGYTF	TGTGCCAGCAGCCAAGATTTACGAGGTTTAAACTATGGCTACACCTTC
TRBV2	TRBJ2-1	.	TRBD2	CASRQRTSGGVGEQFF	TGTGCCAGCAGGCAACGGACTAGCGGGGGTGTAGGGGAGCAGTTCTTC
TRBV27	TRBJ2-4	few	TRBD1	CASRRQGQVNIQYF	TGTGCCAGCAGAAGACAGGGACAGGTTAACATTCAGTACTTC
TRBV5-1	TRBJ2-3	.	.	CASSLMTSGGTDTQYF	TGCGCCAGCAGCTTAATGACTAGTGGGGGCACAGATACGCAGTATTTT
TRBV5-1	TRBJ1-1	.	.	CASSQSEASEAFF	TGCGCCAGCAGTCAATCGGAGGCGTCTGAAGCTTTCTTT
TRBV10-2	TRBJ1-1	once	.	CASSERGMNTEAFF	TGCGCCAGCAGTGAGCGGGGAATGAACACTGAAGCTTTCTTT
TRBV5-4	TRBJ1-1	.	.	CASSPGEWENTEAFF	TGTGCCAGCAGTCCAGGGGAGTGGGAAAACACTGAAGCTTTCTTT
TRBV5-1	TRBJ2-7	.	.	CASSVSGELYEQYF	TGCGCCAGCAGCGTCTCAGGGGAACTCTACGAGCAGTACTTC
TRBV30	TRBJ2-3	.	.	CAWERGASTDTQYF	TGTGCCTGGGAACGGGGGGCCAGCACAGATACGCAGTATTTT
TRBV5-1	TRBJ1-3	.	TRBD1	CASSLDPGQGNTIYF	TGCGCCAGCAGCTTGGACCCGGGACAGGGAAACACCATATATTTT
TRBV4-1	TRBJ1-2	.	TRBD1	CASSSPQGVNYGYTF	TGCGCCAGCAGCTCACCTCAGGGGGTTAACTATGGCTACACCTTC
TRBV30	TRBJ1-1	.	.	CAWTNRGAEAFF	TGTGCCTGGACCAATAGGGGCGCTGAAGCTTTCTTT
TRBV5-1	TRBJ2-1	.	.	CASSLVESSYNEQFF	TGCGCCAGCAGCTTGGTGGAGAGCTCCTACAATGAGCAGTTCTTC
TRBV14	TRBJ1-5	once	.	CASSPTGYNQPQHF	TGTGCCAGCAGCCCGACAGGTTACAATCAGCCCCAGCATTTT
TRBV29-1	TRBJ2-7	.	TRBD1	CSVEGRTGGVSYEQYF	TGCAGCGTTGAAGGTCGGACAGGGGGAGTTTCCTACGAGCAGTACTTC
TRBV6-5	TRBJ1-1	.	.	CASSPEGNTEAFF	TGTGCCAGCAGTCCCGAGGGGAACACTGAAGCTTTCTTT
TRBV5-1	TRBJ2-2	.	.	CASSLRAKNTGELFF	TGCGCCAGCAGCTTGCGAGCGAAGAACACCGGGGAGCTGTTTTTT
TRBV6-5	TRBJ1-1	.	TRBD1	CASSWQGAGTEAFF	TGTGCCAGCAGTTGGCAGGGGGCCGGAACTGAAGCTTTCTTT
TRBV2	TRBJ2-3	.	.	CASSEGASSDTQYF	TGTGCCAGCAGTGAAGGTGCGTCCTCAGATACGCAGTATTTT
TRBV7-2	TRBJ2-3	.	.	CASSGQKKTDTQYF	TGTGCCAGCAGCGGACAAAAAAAGACAGATACGCAGTATTTT
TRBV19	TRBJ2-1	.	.	CASSSRRGRDEQFF	TGTGCCAGTAGTTCCCGCCGAGGGAGAGATGAGCAGTTCTTC
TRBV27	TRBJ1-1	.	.	CASSLVRVGNTEAFF	TGTGCCAGCAGTTTAGTGAGGGTAGGGAACACTGAAGCTTTCTTT
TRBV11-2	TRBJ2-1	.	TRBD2	CASSLDWASGGVPYNEQFF	TGTGCCAGCAGCTTAGATTGGGCTAGCGGGGGGGTTCCCTACAATGAGCAGTTCTTC
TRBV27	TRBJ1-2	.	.	CASRGRGGGYTF	TGTGCCAGCAGGGGGAGAGGGGGTGGCTACACCTTC
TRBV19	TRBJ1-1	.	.	CASSPLERPNTEAFF	TGTGCCAGTAGTCCTCTCGAGAGGCCGAACACTGAAGCTTTCTTT
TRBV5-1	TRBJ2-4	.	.	CASSLYPGLLNIQYF	TGCGCCAGCAGCTTGTACCCGGGACTTCTAAACATTCAGTACTTC
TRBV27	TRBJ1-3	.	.	CASSLTGTVIGNTIYF	TGTGCCAGCAGTTTAACAGGGACGGTTATCGGAAACACCATATATTTT
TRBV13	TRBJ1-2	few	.	CASSLRGLLDYGYTF	TGTGCCAGCAGCTTAAGGGGTCTCCTGGACTATGGCTACACCTTC
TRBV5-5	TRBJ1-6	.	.	CASSRGLSNSPLHF	TGTGCCAGCAGCCGAGGGCTAAGTAATTCACCCCTCCACTTT
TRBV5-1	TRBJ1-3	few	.	CASSLGQGFFSGNTIYF	TGCGCCAGCAGCTTGGGGCAGGGGTTCTTCTCTGGAAACACCATATATTTT
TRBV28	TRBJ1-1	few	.	CASSSAWAHTEAFF	TGTGCCAGCAGTTCGGCCTGGGCTCACACTGAAGCTTTCTTT
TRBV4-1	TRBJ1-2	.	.	CASSQGGTYSNYGYTF	TGCGCCAGCAGCCAAGGCGGGACGTATTCTAACTATGGCTACACCTTC
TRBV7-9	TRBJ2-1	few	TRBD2	CASSFMGGGADEQFF	TGTGCCAGCAGCTTTATGGGCGGGGGGGCCGATGAGCAGTTCTTC
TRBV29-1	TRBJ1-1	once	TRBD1	CSVGQGATEAFF	TGCAGCGTTGGACAGGGGGCCACTGAAGCTTTCTTT
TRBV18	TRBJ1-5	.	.	CASSLTQGKGQPQHF	TGTGCCAGCTCACTCACGCAGGGAAAGGGACAGCCCCAGCATTTT
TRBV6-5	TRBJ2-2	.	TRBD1	CASSYGDRANTGELFF	TGTGCCAGCAGTTACGGCGACAGGGCTAACACCGGGGAGCTGTTTTTT
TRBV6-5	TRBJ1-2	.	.	CASRIRDFYGYTF	TGTGCCAGCAGAATCCGGGACTTCTATGGCTACACCTTC
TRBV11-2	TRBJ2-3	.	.	CASRIRGSTDTQYF	TGTGCCAGCAGAATCAGGGGTAGCACAGATACGCAGTATTTT
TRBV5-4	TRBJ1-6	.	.	CASSLGAGSYNSPLHF	TGTGCCAGCAGCTTGGGGGCAGGCTCCTATAATTCACCCCTCCACTTT
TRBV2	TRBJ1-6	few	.	CASSDRGGDSPLHF	TGTGCCAGCAGTGATCGGGGGGGGGATTCACCCCTCCACTTT
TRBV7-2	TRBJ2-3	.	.	CASSLRGRGDTQYF	TGTGCCAGCAGCTTACGAGGACGGGGGGATACGCAGTATTTT
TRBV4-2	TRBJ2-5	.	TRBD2	CASSQETGGPETQYF	TGTGCCAGCAGCCAAGAGACGGGGGGGCCAGAGACCCAGTACTTC
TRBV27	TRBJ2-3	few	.	CASSLRGGASLTDTQYF	TGTGCCAGCAGTTTAAGGGGGGGGGCTAGCCTCACAGATACGCAGTATTTT